A selection of T cell receptor beta chains follows, all from one sample in a study of T cells after yellow fever vaccination. TCRdb re-analysed the 5' RACE reads in MiXCR, keeping a single row per CDR3 protein. The sample holds 400,000 or so distinct CDR3 sequences, approximately 18% seen once. Source: PBMCs, taken before the yellow fever booster vaccination. The source is a man aged 18 to 30 who received the YFV17D yellow fever vaccine. Each CDR3 is given with its conserved first and last residue. The order of the fields is clone size, V gene, J gene, D gene, CDR3 protein, CDR3 DNA. D genes are given only for firm matches. Expanded clones are given a class, and other clones once, few, many or no size at all.

size: NA; V: TRBV6-5; J: TRBJ2-2; D: TRBD1; CDR3: CACSRQGVNTGELFF; DNA: TGTGCCTGCAGCCGACAGGGGGTAAACACCGGGGAGCTGTTTTTT
size: NA; V: TRBV2; J: TRBJ2-6; D: NA; CDR3: CASSGGASRVGANVLTF; DNA: TGTGCCAGCAGTGGAGGCGCGAGTCGAGTTGGGGCCAACGTCCTGACTTTC
size: NA; V: TRBV28; J: TRBJ2-3; D: NA; CDR3: CASMGLDQQTDTQYF; DNA: TGTGCCAGCATGGGCCTCGATCAGCAAACAGATACGCAGTATTTT
size: many; V: TRBV7-6; J: TRBJ2-4; D: TRBD2; CDR3: CASSLGALRGVKNIQYF; DNA: TGTGCCAGCAGCTTAGGGGCCTTGCGGGGGGTCAAAAACATTCAGTACTTC
size: NA; V: TRBV12-3/TRBV12-4; J: TRBJ1-5; D: NA; CDR3: CASSDNRVPNQPQHF; DNA: TGTGCCAGCAGTGACAACAGGGTCCCAAATCAGCCCCAGCATTTT
size: few; V: TRBV18; J: TRBJ2-1; D: NA; CDR3: CASSPREGKDEQFF; DNA: TGTGCCAGCTCACCACGGGAAGGGAAGGATGAGCAGTTCTTC
size: NA; V: TRBV5-1; J: TRBJ1-5; D: NA; CDR3: CASSLEGKEPQHF; DNA: TGCGCCAGCAGCTTGGAGGGAAAAGAGCCCCAGCATTTT
size: NA; V: TRBV27; J: TRBJ1-6; D: NA; CDR3: CASSLGVGGNSPLHF; DNA: TGTGCCAGCAGTTTAGGGGTGGGAGGCAATTCACCCCTCCACTTT
size: NA; V: TRBV6-6; J: TRBJ1-2; D: NA; CDR3: CASRRVRSVLVTF; DNA: TGTGCCAGCAGAAGGGTTAGGTCCGTCTTGGTCACCTTC
size: few; V: TRBV18; J: TRBJ2-5; D: TRBD2; CDR3: CASSQAGEETQYF; DNA: TGTGCCAGCTCTCAAGCGGGGGAGGAGACCCAGTACTTC
size: few; V: TRBV12-3/TRBV12-4; J: TRBJ1-1; D: NA; CDR3: CASSFGPGEAFF; DNA: TGTGCCAGCAGTTTCGGTCCGGGAGAAGCTTTCTTT
size: NA; V: TRBV12-3/TRBV12-4; J: TRBJ2-1; D: NA; CDR3: CASSLSSGGNEQFF; DNA: TGTGCCAGCAGTTTAAGCTCTGGGGGGAATGAGCAGTTCTTC
size: NA; V: TRBV7-9; J: TRBJ2-7; D: TRBD1; CDR3: CASSRQGQTSYEQYF; DNA: TGTGCCAGCAGCCGACAGGGTCAAACGAGCTACGAGCAGTACTTC
size: NA; V: TRBV27; J: TRBJ1-2; D: NA; CDR3: CASRARDGEGYTF; DNA: TGTGCCAGCAGGGCGAGGGACGGGGAGGGCTACACCTTC
size: many; V: TRBV7-6; J: TRBJ2-1; D: NA; CDR3: CASSPTDNEQFF; DNA: TGTGCCAGCAGCCCGACAGACAATGAGCAGTTCTTC
size: NA; V: TRBV12-3/TRBV12-4; J: TRBJ1-1; D: TRBD1; CDR3: CASSQGDRVPDTEAFF; DNA: TGTGCCAGCAGTCAAGGGGACAGGGTACCTGATACTGAAGCTTTCTTT
size: NA; V: TRBV4-3; J: TRBJ1-4; D: NA; CDR3: CASSQSRDLGTNEKLFF; DNA: TGCGCCAGCAGCCAGTCCCGGGACCTTGGAACTAATGAAAAACTGTTTTTT